These 7 T cell receptor beta chains came from one sample sequenced in a study of T cells after yellow fever vaccination. One entry per CDR3 protein results from TCRdb running MiXCR on the 5' RACE reads. The data hold 170,000 or so distinct CDR3 sequences, with roughly 6.2% observed a single time. Sequencing was performed on CD4+ T cells sorted from PBMCs, taken on the day of the first yellow fever vaccination. All receptors derive from a man aged 18 to 29 who received the YFV17D yellow fever vaccine.

This clonotype has a handful of counts. The chain uses TRBV30 and TRBJ1-3; 7 bases match TRBD1. The CDR3 runs to 13 residues. Germline lookup yields CDR1 GTSNPN and CDR2 SVGIG (reference sequence). V dropped 5 bases and J dropped 4; count of bases not matched to a gene: 5. The CDR3 sequence is CAWQGVLGNTIYF. For the CDR3, the DNA is TGTGCCTGGCAGGGGGTTTTGGGAAACACCATATATTTT.

At least ten counts were recorded for this clonotype. This chain links TRBV5-1 with TRBJ1-6, with 10 bases lining up with TRBD1. V was pared by 5 bases and J by 8 bases, with 1 base of the junction left unmatched. Looked up from germline, CDR1 is SGHRS and CDR2 is YFSETQ. The CDR3 covers 13 residues. This chain's CDR3 is CASRGTGDSPLHF. As DNA, the CDR3 is TGCGCCAGCAGAGGGACAGGGGATTCACCCCTCCACTTT.

Only a few counts were recorded for this clonotype. The chain employs TRBV19 and TRBJ1-5; TRBD1 agrees at 7 bases. CDR3 size: 20 residues. Germline CDR1 reads LNHDA; CDR2 reads SQIVND (reference sequence). V trimming: 4 bases; J trimming: 2 bases; junction bases outside the gene matches: 20. This CDR3 reads CASSNPRGALLRKGNQPQHF. CDR3 nucleotide sequence: TGTGCCAGTAGTAACCCCAGGGGGGCTCTTTTGCGGAAGGGCAATCAGCCCCAGCATTTT.

In this sample, this clonotype turned up many times. The chain couples TRBV6-1 to TRBJ2-7, with 14 bases lining up with TRBD2. V was clipped by 4 bases and J by 2 bases; unmatched bases: 7. The CDR3 spans 17 residues. CDR1 is MNHNS and CDR2 is SASEGT in the germline V gene. CDR3 DNA sequence: TGTGCCAGCAGTGCCCTGACTAGCGGGGGGGCCCCCTACGAGCAGTACTTC. It translates to CASSALTSGGAPYEQYF.

This clonotype was observed a few times. The rearrangement links TRBV7-9 to TRBJ1-2, with TRBD1 matching over 7 bases. Germline assignment: CDR1 SEHNR and CDR2 FQNEAQ (reference sequence). CDR3 length: 14 residues. The V and J ends lost 2 bases and 5 bases, in that order; junction bases with no gene match: 5. CDR3 DNA: TGTGCCAGCAGCTTACCCGGGACAGAGTATGGCTACACCTTC. This sequence encodes CASSLPGTEYGYTF.

The chain has TRBV2 and TRBJ1-6; 8 bases line up with TRBD1. Germline CDR1 is SNHLY and CDR2 is FYNNEI. V trimming: 10 bases; J trimming: 9 bases; junction bases outside the gene matches: 11. This CDR3 is 14 amino acids long. CDR3 amino acids: CAMLQGEKGSPLHF. The CDR3 nucleotides are TGTGCCATGCTACAGGGGGAGAAGGGTTCACCCCTCCACTTT.

This clonotype came up a few times. This chain links TRBV7-9 with TRBJ2-2, with 8 bases identical to TRBD1. The J segment lost 6 bases and the V segment lost 3 bases, leaving 6 bases of the junction unmatched. CDR1 is SEHNR, CDR2 FQNEAQ, per germline (reference sequence). CDR3 length: 15 amino acids. DNA for the CDR3: TGTGCCAGCAGCTTGCGGACAGGGTCGGCCGGGGAGCTGTTTTTT. As protein: CASSLRTGSAGELFF.